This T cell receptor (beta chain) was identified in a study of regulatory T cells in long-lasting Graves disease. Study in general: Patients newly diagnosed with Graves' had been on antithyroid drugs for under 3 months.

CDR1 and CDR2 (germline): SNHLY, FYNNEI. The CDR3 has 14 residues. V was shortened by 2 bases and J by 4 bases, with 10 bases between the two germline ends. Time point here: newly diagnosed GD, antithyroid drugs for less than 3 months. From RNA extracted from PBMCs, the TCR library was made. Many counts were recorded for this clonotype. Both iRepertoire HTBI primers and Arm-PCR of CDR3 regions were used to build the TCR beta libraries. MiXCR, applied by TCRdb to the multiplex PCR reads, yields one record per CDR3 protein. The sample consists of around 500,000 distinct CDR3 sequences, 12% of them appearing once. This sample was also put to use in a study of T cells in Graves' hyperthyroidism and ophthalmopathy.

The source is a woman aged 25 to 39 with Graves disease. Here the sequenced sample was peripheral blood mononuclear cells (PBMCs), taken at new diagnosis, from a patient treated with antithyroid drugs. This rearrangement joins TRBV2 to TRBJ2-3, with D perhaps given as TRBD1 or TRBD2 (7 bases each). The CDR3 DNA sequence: TGTGCCAGCAGTGAACAGGGGGGGGCAGATACGCAGTATTTT. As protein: CASSEQGGADTQYF. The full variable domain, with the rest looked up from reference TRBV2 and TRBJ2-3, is EPEVTQTPSHQVTQMGQEVILRCVPISNHLYFYWYRQILGQKVEFLVSFYNNEISEKSEIFDDQFSVERPDGSNFTLKIRSTKLEDSAMYFCASSEQGGADTQYFGPGTRLTVL.